The sequence of this TCR beta chain was determined in a study of spatial heterogeneity in lung cancer. Study outcomes and limitations: Whereas they appeared in blood less at follow-up, ubiquitous expanded tumor TCRs appeared there more at resection.

This clonotype was counted at least ten times. The antigen remains undetermined. Noted time point: sample taken at primary tumor resection. Material for sequencing was whole RNA from tumor, nontumor lung or frozen PBMC, left unsorted. TCRdb re-derived calls from the 5' RACE reads in MiXCR, one entry per CDR3 protein. The data contain tens of thousands of distinct CDR3 sequences, 12% of them singletons. V gave up 3 bases and J gave up 6 bases, with 7 bases separating them. The germline V gene has CDR1 SGHTA and CDR2 FQGNSA. The CDR3 consists of 12 residues. This TCR was recovered from a male donor with early-stage non-small cell lung cancer. The input for sequencing was PBMCs, taken at surgery. This chain joins TRBV7-2 and TRBJ2-3, with D uncertain. CDR3 sequence: CASSLKGDTQYF. DNA for the CDR3: TGTGCCAGCAGCTTGAAAGGGGATACGCAGTATTTT.